One sample yielded the 18 T cell receptor beta chains listed below, sequenced in a study of blood T cell repertoires in COVID-19. Measured with immunoSEQ multiplex PCR; TCRdb has only the in-frame clones, and not every one. This sample has approximately 220,000 clones, with around four fifths found just once. Source material: peripheral blood. The receptors derive from an older woman with acute or convalescent COVID-19.

The chain recombines TRBV11-2 with TRBJ2-7, with a weak D call TRBD1 (5 bases). This CDR3 contains 14 residues. Germline CDR1 and CDR2: SGHAT and FQNNGV. Trimming took off 5 bases at V and 2 bases at J, with 13 bases between the two ends. CDR3 in DNA: TGTGCCAGCAGCCTCCAGGGAAGCCCCTACGAGCAGTACTTC. It yields the protein CASSLQGSPYEQYF.

V gene TRBV5-4 combines with J gene TRBJ1-2; 10 nucleotides line up with TRBD1. V lost 3 bases and J lost 8; bases outside the gene matches: 4. CDR3 length: 13 residues. The germline CDR1 and CDR2 sequences are SGHNT and YYREEE (reference sequence). The CDR3 protein is CASSWTGGKGYTF. For the CDR3, the DNA is TGTGCCAGCAGCTGGACAGGGGGTAAAGGCTACACCTTC.

CDR3 amino acids: CASLARSISGNTIYF. The CDR3 DNA reads as TGTGCCAGCCTGGCGCGGTCGATCTCTGGAAACACCATATATTTT. V usage is TRBV6-5 and J usage is TRBJ1-3; D ambiguous. With 8 bases removed from V and 0 bases from J, the gap between germline ends came to 14 bases. Germline CDR1 and CDR2: MNHEY and SVGAGI. CDR3 size: 15 residues.

This clone has only a few counts. The chain recombines TRBV24-1 with TRBJ2-7; tentative D call: TRBD2 (6 bases). Germline CDR1 KGHDR, CDR2 SFDVKD. CDR3 length: 15 amino acids. Trimming shortened V by 3 bases and J by 1 base, and 12 bases separated the two germline ends. This CDR3 reads CATSDGGDLSYEQYF. CDR3 bases: TGTGCCACCAGTGATGGCGGGGATCTATCCTACGAGCAGTACTTC.

V gene TRBV7-8 combines with J gene TRBJ2-5; 10 bases fit TRBD1. The junction had 6 bases not matched to a gene; V was cut back by 4 bases and J by 4 bases. The germline V gene has CDR1 SGHVS and CDR2 FQNEAQ. This CDR3 contains 15 residues. The CDR3 DNA reads as TGTGCCAGCAGCTGGGGACAGGGGCCTCGAGAGACCCAGTACTTC. This codes for CASSWGQGPRETQYF. Using reference TRBV7-8 and TRBJ2-5 for the parts outside the CDR3, the full variable domain is GAGVSQSPRYKVAKRGQDVALRCDPISGHVSLFWYQQALGQGPEFLTYFQNEAQLDKSGLPSDRFFAERPEGSVSTLKIQRTQQEDSAVYLCASSWGQGPRETQYFGPGTRLLVL.

The chain uses TRBV30 and TRBJ2-3; 8 positions agree with TRBD2. The CDR3 extends over 16 amino acids. The germline CDR1 and CDR2 sequences are GTSNPN and SVGIG (reference sequence). The V gene end was trimmed by 3 bases and the J gene end by 3 bases; junction bases not matched to a gene: 11. The chain's CDR3 is CAWRGAKRGITDTQYF. The CDR3 nucleotides read TGTGCCTGGAGAGGGGCTAAGCGGGGGATTACAGATACGCAGTATTTT.

This chain joins TRBV19 and TRBJ2-3; D perhaps matches TRBD1 (5 bases). The CDR3 has 16 amino acids. The V gene's germline CDR1 is LNHDA and CDR2 SQIVND (reference sequence). V lost 4 bases and J 2 bases, leaving 16 bases between the germline ends. The CDR3 coding sequence is TGTGCCAGTAGTAGTCTGATGGCAGGGCCCACAGATACGCAGTATTTT. Protein: CASSSLMAGPTDTQYF.

CDR3 loop: CASSQTRNTEAFF. The CDR3 coding sequence is TGTGCCAGCAGCCAAACTCGCAACACTGAAGCTTTCTTT. V gene TRBV3-1 (or the pseudogene TRBV3-2) combines with J gene TRBJ1-1; D gene uncertain. The CDR3 has 13 amino acids. V shed 2 bases and J shed 2 bases, with 6 bases lying between them. Germline loops: CDR1 LGHDT, CDR2 YNNKEL (reference sequence).

This clone was recorded a few times. The chain joins TRBV4-1 to TRBJ1-1; TRBD1 agrees at 8 bases. CDR1 and CDR2 from the germline V gene are MGHRA and YSYEKL. This CDR3 spans 17 amino acids. V shed 0 bases and J 0 bases; nucleotides not matched to a gene: 6. CDR3 in amino acids: CASSQDGTGLMNTEAFF. The CDR3 nucleotides are TGCGCCAGCAGCCAAGATGGGACAGGTCTTATGAACACTGAAGCTTTCTTT.

V gene TRBV6-5 combines with J gene TRBJ2-5, with D possibly TRBD2 on 6 matching bases. The V end was cut by 5 bases, the J end by 2 bases, with 12 bases between. Germline CDR1 is MNHEY and CDR2 is SVGAGI. This CDR3 comprises 14 residues. DNA of the CDR3: TGTGCCAGCAGTAAGGGACTCCGTCAAGAGACCCAGTACTTC. Amino acids: CASSKGLRQETQYF.

The chain employs TRBV19 and TRBJ1-6; possibly TRBD1 for D (5 bases). CDR1 and CDR2 (germline): LNHDA, SQIVND (reference sequence). The CDR3 length is 14 residues. Trimming took off 1 base at V and 11 bases at J, with 12 bases between the two ends. CDR3 sequence reads: CASSIGRGSPPLHF. The CDR3 DNA reads as TGTGCCAGTAGTATAGGTAGGGGATCTCCACCCCTCCACTTT.

The chain joins TRBV5-1 to TRBJ2-2; TRBD2 matches 11 bases. This CDR3 region has 16 residues. Germline CDR1 SGHRS, CDR2 YFSETQ. V shed 6 bases and J 5 bases; nucleotides not matched to a gene: 9. CDR3 residues: CASTSGLAGLTGELFF. The CDR3 nucleotides read TGCGCCAGCACCTCAGGACTAGCGGGTCTTACCGGGGAGCTGTTTTTT.

This clone was counted between two and nine times. J is TRBJ2-3 and V is TRBV25-1; the D gene is possibly TRBD1 (6 bases). This CDR3 contains 14 residues. Germline CDR1 MGHDK, CDR2 SYGVNS. Trimming removed 8 bases from V and 0 bases from J, with 12 bases in between. The CDR3 reads CASFWGTSTDTQYF. Here the CDR3 DNA reads TGTGCCAGCTTTTGGGGGACAAGCACAGATACGCAGTATTTT.

The gene calls are TRBV5-1 and TRBJ1-4; D possibly corresponds to TRBD1 (5 bases). V dropped 5 bases and J dropped 4 bases, with 18 bases sitting between them. This CDR3 is 16 amino acids long. The germline CDR1 and CDR2 sequences are SGHRS and YFSETQ. Written as DNA, the CDR3 is TGCGCCAGCAGTTCGAGCCAGGGAGGGGATAATGAAAAACTGTTTTTT. As protein: CASSSSQGGDNEKLFF.

The chain links TRBV7-6 to TRBJ1-2; D unresolved. The CDR3 runs to 11 residues. V was pared by 3 bases and J by 7 bases, with 6 bases between. Germline V gene lookup returns CDR1 SGHVS and CDR2 FNYEAQ. CDR3 sequence reads: CASSFDIGYTF. In DNA, the CDR3 is TGTGCCAGCAGCTTCGACATTGGCTACACCTTC. Full variable domain (outside the CDR3, taken from reference TRBV7-6 and TRBJ1-2): GAGVSQSPRYKVTKRGQDVALRCDPISGHVSLYWYRQALGQGPEFLTYFNYEAQQDKSGLPNDRFSAERPEGSISTLTIQRTEQRDSAMYRCASSFDIGYTFGSGTRLTVV.

This sequence joins TRBV6-1 and TRBJ1-5; TRBD1 matches at 9 bases. The germline CDR1 and CDR2 sequences are MNHNS and SASEGT. Trimming took 0 bases from V and 4 from J; bases not matched to a gene: 4. The CDR3 has 16 residues. CDR3 residues: CASSEANRGRNQPQHF. CDR3 bases: TGTGCCAGCAGTGAAGCGAACAGGGGGCGAAATCAGCCCCAGCATTTT.

This chain joins TRBV5-4 and TRBJ2-2, with TRBD2 identical over 9 bases. CDR1 is SGHNT and CDR2 is YYREEE in the germline V gene (reference sequence). CDR3 size: 17 residues. V gave up 1 base and J gave up 6 bases; unmatched junction bases: 10. The CDR3 reads CASSLSGAGGPAGELFF. CDR3 DNA: TGTGCCAGCAGCTTGTCCGGGGCGGGGGGGCCCGCCGGGGAGCTGTTTTTT.

This chain joins TRBV2 and TRBJ1-3, with 8 bases fitting TRBD1. V shed 6 bases and J 4 bases; nucleotides not matched to a gene: 14. This CDR3 comprises 17 residues. Per germline, CDR1 SNHLY and CDR2 FYNNEI. CDR3 sequence (DNA): TGTGCCAGCAGGGCCGCGGGACAGGTATCCTCCGGAAACACCATATATTTT. Amino acid sequence: CASRAAGQVSSGNTIYF.